This T cell receptor (beta chain) was sequenced during a study of radiotherapy plus CTLA-4 blockade in lung cancer. The overall study: Of all patients, approximately 17% responded objectively and roughly 31% showed disease control.

Germline-derived CDR1 and CDR2 are SEHNR and FQNEAQ (reference sequence). This CDR3 has 14 residues. V lost 1 base and J 2 bases, leaving 9 bases between the germline ends. Sequencing used immunoSEQ multiplex PCR; TCRdb keeps in-frame clones, though not all of them. The profile shows about 62,000 clones, roughly four fifths of them singletons. This clone has more than one count but fewer than ten. The sequence was obtained from a human donor with non-small cell lung cancer who had a complete response to radiotherapy plus ipilimumab. Sample: peripheral blood, taken from a patient treated with radiotherapy plus ipilimumab. J is TRBJ2-7 and V is TRBV7-9; D is unclear. The CDR3 DNA is TGTGCCAGCAGCTTAGATAGATATCCCTACGAGCAGTACTTC. Its translation is CASSLDRYPYEQYF.